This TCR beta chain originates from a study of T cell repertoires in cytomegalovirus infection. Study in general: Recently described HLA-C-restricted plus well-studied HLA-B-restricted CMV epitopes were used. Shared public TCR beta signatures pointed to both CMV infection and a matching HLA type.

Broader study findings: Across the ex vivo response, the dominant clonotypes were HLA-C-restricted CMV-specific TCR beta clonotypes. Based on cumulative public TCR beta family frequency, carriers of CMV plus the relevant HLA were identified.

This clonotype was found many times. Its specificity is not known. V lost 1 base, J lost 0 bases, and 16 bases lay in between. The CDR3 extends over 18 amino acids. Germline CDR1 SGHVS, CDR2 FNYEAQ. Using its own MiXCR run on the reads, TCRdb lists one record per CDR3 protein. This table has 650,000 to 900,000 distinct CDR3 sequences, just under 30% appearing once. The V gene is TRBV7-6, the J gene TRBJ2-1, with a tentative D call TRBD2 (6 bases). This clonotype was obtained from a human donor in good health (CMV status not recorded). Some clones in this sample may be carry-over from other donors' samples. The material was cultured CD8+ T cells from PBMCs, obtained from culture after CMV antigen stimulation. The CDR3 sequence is CASSLDGRAGSSYNEQFF. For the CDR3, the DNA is TGTGCCAGCAGCTTAGATGGTCGGGCCGGGAGCTCCTACAATGAGCAGTTCTTC.